The present T cell receptor beta chain was sequenced within a study of T-cell reconstitution after alpha-beta-depleted transplantation in children (dated by TCRdb to 2016 to 2017). Background on the whole study: T-cell immune reconstitution after TCRalphabeta/CD19-depleted allogeneic hematopoietic cell transplantation in children was quantitatively tracked in the study by means of TCR repertoire profiling.

Counted from cysteine to phenylalanine, this CDR3 has 13 amino acids. The entry retains the CDR3 DNA only, 39 bases that are in frame from base 1. Via the germline V gene, CDR1 is MNHEY and CDR2 SVGAGI. Libraries were prepared through PCR. Sequencing relied on an Illumina HiSeq 2500. To normalize quantification of the TCRbeta repertoire, the TCR libraries were built with molecular barcoding that relied on unique molecular identifiers. TCRdb ran its own pipeline on the public reads, namely fastp trimming at Q25 and MiXCR clone calling, and kept in-frame beta chains. Duplicate CDR3 protein sequences are folded into a single record with the most common DNA and genes. This sample comprises hundreds of thousands of distinct CDR3 sequences, about 33% of them detected only once. The top ten clonotypes cover under 3% of the sample. This clonotype was seen a single time. Its cognate antigen has yet to be identified. Relative to the germline gene, one junction end is altered; a read error may explain this.

The chain uses TRBV6-5 and TRBJ1-1; a tentative D call is TRBD1 (6 bases match). Sequencing used PBMCs from the stem cell graft donor, obtained from the stem cell graft. The receptor's source is a human donor who donated a stem cell graft to a child with aplastic anemia. In nucleotides, the sequence is TGTGCCAGCAGTTACTTTAGGGACACTGAAGCTCTCTTT. Translation gives CASSYFRDTEALF.